These T cell receptor beta chains were read from a single sample in a study of shared clonotypes between healthy human individuals. Sequenced by immunoSEQ multiplex PCR; TCRdb stores in-frame clones only, minus some. The sample has 2 million to 2.5 million clones, more than 80% seen once. The specimen was naive CD4+ T cells from PBMCs. Receptors originate from a man younger than 35 in good health. Some clones in this sample may be carry-over from other donors' samples. The CDR3 runs from the conserved cysteine through the conserved F or W. Clone size appears in some rows only: once, few, many, or a class for an expanded clone.

CASSFTGPQHF | 11 | TRBV7-8 | - | TRBJ1-5
CASSSVVGEQYF | 12 | TRBV6-5 | - | TRBJ2-7
CASRTGIIYGYTF | 13 | TRBV28 | - | TRBJ1-2
CASSPGGGWRGEQFF | 15 | TRBV5-1 | - | TRBJ2-1
CASSPRTGVNTGELFF | 16 | TRBV7-9 | - | TRBJ2-2
CASSRYNEQFF | 11 | TRBV28 | - | TRBJ2-1
CASSYSLGGRDTIYF | 15 | TRBV6-5 | - | TRBJ1-3
CASSQGDVIAKNIQYF | 16 | TRBV4-2 | - | TRBJ2-4
CASSQDPGSPYEQYF | 15 | TRBV5-1 | - | TRBJ2-7
CASSSSRHTEAFF | 13 | TRBV11-3 | - | TRBJ1-1
CSANTGDTQYF | 11 | TRBV20-1 | - | TRBJ2-3
CASSQEEYYTEAFF | 14 | TRBV14 | - | TRBJ1-1
CASSMRRATDTQYF | 14 | TRBV19 | once | TRBJ2-3
CASSVAETQYF | 11 | TRBV7-7 | - | TRBJ2-5
CASSLRQAVSNEQFF | 15 | TRBV5-1 | - | TRBJ2-1
CAISEQMVGGSNEKLFF | 17 | TRBV10-3 | - | TRBJ1-4
CASSLTPGRGSYGYTF | 16 | TRBV18 | - | TRBJ1-2
CASSPHGGLGAFF | 13 | TRBV7-9 | once | TRBJ1-1
CAWSVRGEQYF | 11 | TRBV30 | - | TRBJ2-7
CASSIGRPGNEKLFF | 15 | TRBV19 | - | TRBJ1-4
CASSLGGARNYEQYF | 15 | TRBV27 | - | TRBJ2-7
CASSPVRTTNEKLFF | 15 | TRBV7-8 | once | TRBJ1-4
CATASRDEQYF | 11 | TRBV10-3 | - | TRBJ2-7
CASSLLGTSGSTQYF | 15 | TRBV28 | - | TRBJ2-3
CASSLAVHVEQFF | 13 | TRBV7-2 | - | TRBJ2-1
CASSFPTIPVPSYNEQFF | 18 | TRBV28 | - | TRBJ2-1
CASSGIYEQYF | 11 | TRBV2 | - | TRBJ2-7
CASSVGDHPTDTQYF | 15 | TRBV9 | - | TRBJ2-3
CASSLLGVAGAHEQFF | 16 | TRBV7-3 | - | TRBJ2-1
CASPRERERHEQFF | 14 | TRBV5-7 | - | TRBJ2-1
CASSQAGTPANEQYF | 15 | TRBV14 | - | TRBJ2-7
CASRKWGYEQYF | 12 | TRBV28 | - | TRBJ2-7
CASRGRSQEKLFF | 13 | TRBV6-5 | - | TRBJ1-4
CASSNPGQPYEQYF | 14 | TRBV5-4 | - | TRBJ2-7
CASSPRQGAAETQYF | 15 | TRBV18 | - | TRBJ2-5
CSVARWGAFNEQFF | 14 | TRBV29-1 | - | TRBJ2-1
CATKRTNYGYTF | 12 | TRBV5-4 | - | TRBJ1-2
CASSPGGIRIRSGELFF | 17 | TRBV18 | - | TRBJ2-2
CASSTSRGAQFF | 12 | TRBV19 | - | TRBJ2-1
CASNALLGQGANYGYTF | 17 | TRBV28 | - | TRBJ1-2
CASSLESGGQETQYF | 15 | TRBV5-1 | - | TRBJ2-5
CASSIKPPEGPYEQYF | 16 | TRBV6-6 | - | TRBJ2-7
CASSPDRDGQNIQYF | 15 | TRBV7-9 | few | TRBJ2-4
CASSLEAASYGYTF | 14 | TRBV7-8 | - | TRBJ1-2
CASSQEGGTQYF | 12 | TRBV14 | - | TRBJ2-5
CASSPAGGQPQHF | 13 | TRBV11-2 | - | TRBJ1-5
CASRSGRGLADTQYF | 15 | TRBV27 | - | TRBJ2-3
CSGAGLAGVWNEQFF | 15 | TRBV29-1 | - | TRBJ2-1
CASSPPVGTTKNIQYF | 16 | TRBV18 | once | TRBJ2-4
CASSLGGALEKLFF | 14 | TRBV28 | - | TRBJ1-4
CASRPGTSAPGRDTQYF | 17 | TRBV19 | - | TRBJ2-3
CASSLPREEVFF | 12 | TRBV28 | - | TRBJ1-4
CSVPDPGRGIEKLFF | 15 | TRBV29-1 | - | TRBJ1-4